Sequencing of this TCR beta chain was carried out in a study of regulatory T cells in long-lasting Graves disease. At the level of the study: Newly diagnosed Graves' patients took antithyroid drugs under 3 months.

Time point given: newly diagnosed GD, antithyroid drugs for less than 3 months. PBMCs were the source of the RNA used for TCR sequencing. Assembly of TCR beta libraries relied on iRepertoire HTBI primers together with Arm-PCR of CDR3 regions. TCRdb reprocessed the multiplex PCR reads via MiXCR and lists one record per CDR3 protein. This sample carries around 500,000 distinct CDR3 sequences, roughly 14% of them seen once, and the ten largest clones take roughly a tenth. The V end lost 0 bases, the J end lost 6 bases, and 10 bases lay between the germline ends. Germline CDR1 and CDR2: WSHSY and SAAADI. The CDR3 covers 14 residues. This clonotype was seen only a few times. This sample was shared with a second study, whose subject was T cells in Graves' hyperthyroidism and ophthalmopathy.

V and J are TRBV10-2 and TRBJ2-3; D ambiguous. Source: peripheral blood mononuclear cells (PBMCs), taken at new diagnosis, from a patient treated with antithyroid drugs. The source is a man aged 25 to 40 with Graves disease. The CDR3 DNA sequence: TGCGCCAGCAGTGAGTCAAGTCCGGGCGATACGCAGTATTTT. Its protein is CASSESSPGDTQYF.